The T cell receptor (beta chain) described here comes from a study of blood T cell repertoires in COVID-19. As for the study in general: The United States, Italy and Spain supplied acute and convalescent COVID-19 samples.

The CDR3 extends over 15 amino acids. Looked up from germline, CDR1 is SNHLY and CDR2 is FYNNEI. Sequencing was performed with immunoSEQ multiplex PCR; in TCRdb, only in-frame clones are kept and a portion is missing. The table records a few hundred thousand clones, less than 85% of them present only once. On this clone itself: The junction shows a germline mismatch at one end, possibly a read error.

The receptor's source is a man aged 40-49 years who had recovered from COVID-19. The chain recombines TRBV2 with TRBJ2-3; 7 nucleotides match TRBD1. Specimen: PBMCs or T cells enriched from blood (not recorded which). The CDR3 here is CASSEDRAGTDTQYF. DNA for the CDR3: TGTGCCAGCAGCGAAGACAGGGCCGGCACAGATACGCAGTATTTT. The full variable domain, with the rest looked up from reference TRBV2 and TRBJ2-3, is EPEVTQTPSHQVTQMGQEVILRCVPISNHLYFYWYRQILGQKVEFLVSFYNNEISEKSEIFDDQFSVERPDGSNFTLKIRSTKLEDSAMYFCASSEDRAGTDTQYFGPGTRLTVL.